The rows below give T cell receptor beta chains drawn from one sample of a study of neurological immune-mediated disorders. TCRdb reanalysed the 5' RACE reads using MiXCR and keeps one entry per CDR3 protein. The sample lists roughly 56,000 distinct CDR3 sequences, approximately 10% occurring once. The sequencing sample was made of PBMCs. Receptor source: a man aged 55 to 70 in good health. CDR3s include the opening cysteine and the closing phenylalanine or tryptophan. A D gene is named only where the DNA matches it firmly. Rows give clone size only sometimes, using once, few, many, or a class for an expanded clone.

abundance: few
v_gene: TRBV6-1
j_gene: TRBJ2-1
d_gene: NA
len: 13
CDR3nt: TGTGCCAGCAGTGCGGGACCCTACAATGAGCAGTTCTTC
CDR3aa: CASSAGPYNEQFF

abundance: many
v_gene: TRBV7-2
j_gene: TRBJ1-2
d_gene: NA
len: 14
CDR3nt: TGTGCCAGCACCCTGAGCGGGGCCAACTATGGCTACACCTTC
CDR3aa: CASTLSGANYGYTF

abundance: many
v_gene: TRBV10-2
j_gene: TRBJ2-5
d_gene: TRBD2
len: 15
CDR3nt: TGCGCCAGCAGTGACCCGGGGGGGGATCAAGAGACCCAGTACTTC
CDR3aa: CASSDPGGDQETQYF

abundance: many
v_gene: TRBV7-2
j_gene: TRBJ2-5
d_gene: NA
len: 14
CDR3nt: TGTGCCAGCAGCTCCCAGGCCATGGGGGAGACCCAGTACTTC
CDR3aa: CASSSQAMGETQYF

abundance: many
v_gene: TRBV7-9
j_gene: TRBJ1-4
d_gene: NA
len: 15
CDR3nt: TGTGCCAGCAGCGCGCCAGGGTCAACTAATGAAAAACTGTTTTTT
CDR3aa: CASSAPGSTNEKLFF

abundance: many
v_gene: TRBV20-1
j_gene: TRBJ1-1
d_gene: NA
len: 13
CDR3nt: TGCAGTGCTAGAGTGGGCCCGAACACTGAAGCTTTCTTT
CDR3aa: CSARVGPNTEAFF

abundance: many
v_gene: TRBV7-8
j_gene: TRBJ1-1
d_gene: NA
len: 14
CDR3nt: TGTGCCAGCAGGCAAGAGAGGGTGAACACTGAAGCTTTCTTT
CDR3aa: CASRQERVNTEAFF

abundance: many
v_gene: TRBV25-1
j_gene: TRBJ2-2
d_gene: NA
len: 13
CDR3nt: TGTGCCAGCAGTGAACAGGGCCCCGGGGAGCTGTTTTTT
CDR3aa: CASSEQGPGELFF

abundance: many
v_gene: TRBV10-3
j_gene: TRBJ1-6
d_gene: TRBD1
len: 15
CDR3nt: TGTGCCATCAGTCCCGGACAGGGCAATAATTCACCCCTCCACTTT
CDR3aa: CAISPGQGNNSPLHF

abundance: many
v_gene: TRBV5-1
j_gene: TRBJ2-3
d_gene: TRBD2
len: 16
CDR3nt: TGCGCCAGCAGCTTGCGGCCTAGCGGGGACACAGATACGCAGTATTTT
CDR3aa: CASSLRPSGDTDTQYF

abundance: many
v_gene: TRBV20-1
j_gene: TRBJ1-2
d_gene: NA
len: 12
CDR3nt: TGCAGTGCTAGAGTTCGCCGCGGGGGCTACACCTTC
CDR3aa: CSARVRRGGYTF

abundance: many
v_gene: TRBV5-1
j_gene: TRBJ2-3
d_gene: TRBD1
len: 14
CDR3nt: TGCGCCAGCGGACCTCAGGGGGCGAAAGATACGCAGTATTTT
CDR3aa: CASGPQGAKDTQYF

abundance: NA
v_gene: TRBV5-5
j_gene: TRBJ1-1
d_gene: NA
len: 12
CDR3nt: TGTGCCGGCAGCTTGACGAGGGTAGAAGCTTTATTT
CDR3aa: CAGSLTRVEALF

abundance: many
v_gene: TRBV29-1
j_gene: TRBJ2-5
d_gene: TRBD1
len: 13
CDR3nt: TGCAGCGGGACAGGGACACATCAAGAGACCCAGTACTTC
CDR3aa: CSGTGTHQETQYF

abundance: many
v_gene: TRBV15
j_gene: TRBJ2-3
d_gene: NA
len: 12
CDR3nt: TGTGCCACCAGCAGAGATCTAGATACGCAGTATTTT
CDR3aa: CATSRDLDTQYF

abundance: many
v_gene: TRBV5-1
j_gene: TRBJ2-7
d_gene: NA
len: 14
CDR3nt: TGCGCCAGCAGTGGCGGAGGGCGATCCTACGAGCAGTACTTC
CDR3aa: CASSGGGRSYEQYF

abundance: many
v_gene: TRBV24-1
j_gene: TRBJ1-1
d_gene: NA
len: 14
CDR3nt: TGTGCCACCAGTGCCCAGGGGATGGACACTGAAGCTTTCTTT
CDR3aa: CATSAQGMDTEAFF